This TCR beta chain was captured by sequencing in a study of blood T cell repertoires in COVID-19. Study details: There were acute and convalescent COVID-19 samples, and they came from the United States, Italy and Spain. The analysed material was cDNA or gDNA that came from T cells, B-cell-depleted T cells, or PBMCs.

Between the trimmed V and J ends, which lost 6 bases and 0 bases, there was a span of 8 bases. This CDR3 spans 14 amino acids. Germline V gene sequence: CDR1 SNHLY, CDR2 FYNNEI. In the original analysis: Estimated nucleated cell counts came from reference gene primer amplification. Repertoires were generated with immunoSEQ multiplex PCR, while TCRdb's copy carries only in-frame clones and drops some. That table gives V, J and clone size, and the DNA gave D and trimming. The sample shows a few hundred thousand clones, 80% to 85% of them seen only once. This chain uses TRBV2 with TRBJ1-4; no definite D call. The TCR comes from a woman aged 55-70 years with acute or convalescent COVID-19. The sequencing sample was made of peripheral blood. The CDR3 DNA reads as TGTGCCAGCAGCTGGAGGACAACTAATGAAAAACTGTTTTTT. This encodes CASSWRTTNEKLFF. The full variable domain, with the rest looked up from reference TRBV2 and TRBJ1-4, is EPEVTQTPSHQVTQMGQEVILRCVPISNHLYFYWYRQILGQKVEFLVSFYNNEISEKSEIFDDQFSVERPDGSNFTLKIRSTKLEDSAMYFCASSWRTTNEKLFFGSGTQLSVL.